There are many counts of the clone carrying this T cell receptor beta chain. Its specificity is not known. This CDR3 contains 15 residues. The V segment lost 8 bases and the J segment 2 bases; nucleotides outside the gene matches: 7. The lymph nodes were axillary draining lymph nodes from breast cancer patients. The entry originates in a study of breast tumors, draining lymph nodes, adjacent tissues. Study-wide results and limits: Tumor and nontumor repertoires were significantly more similar in luminal-like than in basal-like breast cancer. Tumors had less TCR diversity than lymph nodes, more than nontumor tissue. Tumor T cell lymph node origin was a supported hypothesis, not proven.

TCRdb called the multiplex PCR reads again in MiXCR, with one record for every CDR3 protein. The sample carries some 170,000 distinct CDR3 sequences, around 33% recorded once. Sequenced: axillary lymph node tissue. This sequence was found in a female donor with breast cancer. Some clones in this sample may be carry-over from other donors' samples. The gene calls are TRBV12-3 or TRBV12-4 and TRBJ2-3, with 10 bases lining up with TRBD2. Written as DNA, the CDR3 is TGTGCCAGCGGGACTAGCGCTACCTTCACAGATACGCAGTATTTT. As protein: CASGTSATFTDTQYF.